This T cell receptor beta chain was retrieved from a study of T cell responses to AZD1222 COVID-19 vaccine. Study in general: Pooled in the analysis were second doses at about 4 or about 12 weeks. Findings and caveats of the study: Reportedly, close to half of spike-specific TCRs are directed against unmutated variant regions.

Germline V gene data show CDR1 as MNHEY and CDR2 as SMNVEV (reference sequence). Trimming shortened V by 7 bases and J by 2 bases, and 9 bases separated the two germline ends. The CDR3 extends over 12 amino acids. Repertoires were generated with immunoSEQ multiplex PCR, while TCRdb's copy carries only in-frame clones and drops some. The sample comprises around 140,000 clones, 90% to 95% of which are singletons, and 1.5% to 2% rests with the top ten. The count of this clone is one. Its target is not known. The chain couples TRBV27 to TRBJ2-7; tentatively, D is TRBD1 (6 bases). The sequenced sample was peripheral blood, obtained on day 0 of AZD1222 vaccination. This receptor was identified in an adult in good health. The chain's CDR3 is CASNRTAYEQYF. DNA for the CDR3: TGTGCCAGCAATAGGACAGCCTACGAGCAGTACTTC.